This TCR beta chain originates from a study of memory CD4+ T cells and cytomegalovirus serostatus. Some clones are missing from TCRdb's copy, which holds only in-frame ones; the method was immunoSEQ multiplex PCR. Of 46,000 or so clones listed, about 73% are singletons. Single viable CD3+CD4+CD8-CD45RO+ cells were sorted as the memory CD4+ T cells. CD4+ T cells were isolated by positive magnetic selection. Comments on this clone: Germline and junction disagree at one end, which may indicate a read error.

The sequence derives from an adult in good health and CMV-seronegative. Specimen: memory CD4+ T cells from blood.

The CDR3, as DNA: TGTGCCCGGAGTGTATCTGGGGGAACGATTAGCTCCTATAATTCACCCCTCCACTTT. The encoded protein is CARSVSGGTISSYNSPLHF. The rearrangement links TRBV30 to TRBJ1-6; a possible D gene is TRBD1 (5 bases). The CDR3 is 19 residues long. Germline V lookup: CDR1 GTSNPN, CDR2 SVGIG (reference sequence).